This TCR beta chain was sequenced in a study of molecular identifiers for immune sequencing clone quantification. Via MiXCR, TCRdb re-called the PCR reads, giving one row per CDR3 protein. This sample has about half a million distinct CDR3 sequences, with under 30% found just once. This clonotype turned up a few times. The V and J ends lost 2 bases and 1 base respectively, with 14 bases between them. CDR1 and CDR2 (germline): SEHNR, FQNEAQ (reference sequence). The length of the CDR3 is 16 residues. The sequenced sample was naive CD8+ T cells from blood, with Jurkat cell RNA spiked in. Subset described: FACS-sorted CD8+CD4-CCR7+CD45RA+ naive T cells. The V gene is TRBV7-9, the J gene TRBJ2-5; maybe TRBD2 (5 bases). The clonotype was recovered from a human donor in good health. Some libraries in this study had Jurkat cell RNA spiked in. Here the CDR3 reads CASSLSETGFQETQYF. The CDR3 nucleotides are TGTGCCAGCAGCTTATCCGAGACGGGGTTCCAAGAGACCCAGTACTTC.